Sequencing of this TCR beta chain was carried out in a study of blood T cell repertoires in COVID-19. The ends were cut back, 0 bases at V and 2 bases at J, with 12 bases in the middle. The germline V gene has CDR1 GTSNPN and CDR2 SVGIG (reference sequence). The CDR3 has 15 amino acids. Assay used: immunoSEQ multiplex PCR; TCRdb lists only in-frame clones, some missing. Among 45,000 to 50,000 clones listed, 83% were seen once. The V call is TRBV30, the J call TRBJ2-3; TRBD2 might be the D (5 bases). The sequence derives from an elderly man in a cohort sampled during active COVID-19. Sequenced sample: peripheral blood. This CDR3 is CAWSVGSANTDTQYF. The CDR3 bases are TGTGCCTGGAGTGTAGGTAGCGCGAACACAGATACGCAGTATTTT. Full variable domain (outside the CDR3, taken from reference TRBV30 and TRBJ2-3): SQTIHQWPATLVQPVGSPLSLECTVEGTSNPNLYWYRQAAGRGLQLLFYSVGIGQISSEVPQNLSASRPQDRQFILSSKKLLLSDSGFYLCAWSVGSANTDTQYFGPGTRLTVL.